The source of this TCR beta chain is a study of blood T cell repertoires in COVID-19. Whole-study context: COVID-19 samples collected from the United States, Italy and Spain covered acute and convalescent phases. Sources were T cells, B-cell-depleted T cells, or PBMCs; the material itself was cDNA or gDNA.

A single count supports this clone. Per the original data handling: Nucleated cell number was recorded as an estimate derived from reference gene primer amplification. Assay used: immunoSEQ multiplex PCR; TCRdb lists only in-frame clones, some missing. V and J calls and clone size follow that table, whereas D and trimming were derived from the DNA. The data show about 77,000 clones, with 70% to 80% seen just once and approximately 15% held by the top ten. What was sequenced was peripheral blood. The source of this sequence is a man between 65 and 80 years old with active or convalescent COVID-19.

The CDR3: CASSVDGLAETQYF. CDR3 nucleotides: TGTGCCAGCAGCGTAGATGGACTAGCGGAGACCCAGTACTTC. V and J are TRBV9 and TRBJ2-5; the match to TRBD2 covers 9 bases. CDR1 SGDLS and CDR2 YYNGEE come from the germline V gene. The CDR3 covers 14 residues. J lost 5 bases, V lost 0 bases, and 2 bases had no gene match.